This T cell receptor (beta chain) originates from a study of cytomegalovirus exposure and HLA in healthy donors. Study in general: Roughly four fifths of 350 to 400 genotyped donors fell in the Caucasian-associated ancestry cluster. Notes on the study in general: There were fewer than 200 TCR beta chains listed as cytomegalovirus-associated. Donors were assumed by presence/absence analyses to have roughly uniform sequencing depth.

PCR was performed using 60 Vbeta and 13 Jbeta primers. Per the study methods: The authors later counted approximately 80 million unique TCR beta chains, some 11 million of them shared. Sequenced by immunoSEQ multiplex PCR; TCRdb stores in-frame clones only, minus some. The DNA was the basis for D and trimming; V, J and clone size are from that table. This sample has fewer than 300,000 clones; just over 85% occur once, and the top ten carry 3.5% to 4%. Note on this clone: Antigen unknown.

The CDR3 consists of 13 residues. Germline assignment: CDR1 LNHDA and CDR2 SQIVND (reference sequence). The V and J ends lost 5 bases and 6 bases respectively, with 11 bases between them. This sequence originates from a man aged 40-55 years in good health and CMV-seropositive. This rearrangement joins TRBV19 to TRBJ1-5, with D uncertain. Sequencing was performed on PBMCs. The CDR3 DNA follows: TGTGCCAGTAGTGCAGGAATCGGTCAGCCCCAGCATTTT. It encodes CASSAGIGQPQHF.